The 21 T cell receptor beta chains below come from one sample, sequenced in a study of blood T cell repertoires in COVID-19. The assay was immunoSEQ multiplex PCR, and TCRdb's table has in-frame clones only and misses some. The sample consists of some 95,000 clones, around three quarters of them appearing once. Sequenced sample: peripheral blood. The receptors shown here come from a man aged 65 to 79 with acute or convalescent COVID-19.

V and J are TRBV19 and TRBJ2-3, with 11 bases fitting TRBD2. Germline V CDR1 and CDR2: LNHDA, SQIVND (reference sequence). CDR3 length equals 16 residues. J lost 3 bases, V lost 4 bases, and 6 bases had no gene match. The CDR3 protein is CASSTLAGGPTDTQYF. CDR3 in DNA: TGTGCCAGTAGTACCTTAGCGGGGGGGCCGACAGATACGCAGTATTTT. The full variable domain, completed using reference TRBV19 and TRBJ2-3, is DGGITQSPKYLFRKEGQNVTLSCEQNLNHDAMYWYRQDPGQGLRLIYYSQIVNDFQKGDIAEGYSVSREKKESFPLTVTSAQKNPTAFYLCASSTLAGGPTDTQYFGPGTRLTVL.

As regards this clone: The same CDR3 also results from other DNA sequences found in this sample. The chain uses TRBV18 and TRBJ2-3, with 12 bases fitting TRBD2. The CDR3 loop spans 16 amino acids. The J segment lost 3 bases and the V segment lost 3 bases, leaving 4 bases of the junction unmatched. Germline V lookup: CDR1 KGHSH, CDR2 LQKENI. This CDR3 reads CASSPASGRATDTQYF. The CDR3 DNA is TGTGCCAGCTCACCTGCTAGCGGGAGGGCTACAGATACGCAGTATTTT.

This clone was observed a single time. The chain carries TRBV5-8 and TRBJ1-3; a weak D match, TRBD1 (5 bases). The CDR3 covers 16 residues. Trimming left V 1 base short and J 4 bases short, with 15 bases between. Germline V gives CDR1 SGHTS, CDR2 YDEGEE. In DNA form, the CDR3 reads TGTGCCAGCAGCTTGAAGAGTTTCGGGGGAGGAAACACCATATATTTT. It is translated as CASSLKSFGGGNTIYF.

Many counts were recorded for this clone. This chain connects TRBV28 to TRBJ2-7, with 8 nucleotides matching TRBD1. V trimming: 7 bases; J trimming: 6 bases; junction bases outside the gene matches: 8. The CDR3 runs to 13 residues. Germline CDR1 and CDR2: MDHEN and SYDVKM. The CDR3 sequence is CASNTGGYREQYF. The CDR3 DNA reads as TGTGCCAGCAACACAGGGGGTTATCGCGAGCAGTACTTC. The entire variable domain, with the rest obtained from reference TRBV28 and TRBJ2-7, is as follows: DVKVTQSSRYLVKRTGEKVFLECVQDMDHENMFWYRQDPGLGLRLIYFSYDVKMKEKGDIPEGYSVSREKKERFSLILESASTNQTSMYLCASNTGGYREQYFGPGTRLTVT.

The CDR3 DNA reads as TGTGCCAGCAGTGAAAGAGGGGACAGGCAAGAGACCCAGTACTTC. It yields the protein CASSERGDRQETQYF. The rearrangement joins TRBV6-1 to TRBJ2-5; 8 bases line up with TRBD1. Germline V gene data show CDR1 as MNHNS and CDR2 as SASEGT. Germline trimming cut 2 bases from V and 2 bases from J; bases unmatched to any gene: 4. This CDR3 contains 15 residues.

The chain is built from TRBV12-3 or TRBV12-4 and TRBJ2-3; maybe TRBD1 (5 bases). Trimming shortened V by 5 bases and J by 4 bases, and 10 bases separated the two germline ends. CDR3 length: 13 residues. The DNA of the CDR3 is TGTGCCAGCAGTGGGGCCAGGCCAGATACGCAGTATTTT. Its protein product is CASSGARPDTQYF.

The chain uses TRBV7-2 and TRBJ1-5, with D maybe TRBD1 (5 bases). CDR3 size: 15 residues. Germline V gene data show CDR1 as SGHTA and CDR2 as FQGNSA. V lost 2 bases and J lost 4, with 12 bases in between. The CDR3 loop is CASSLSVKGNQPQHF. The CDR3 DNA reads TGTGCCAGCAGCTTATCTGTAAAGGGGAATCAGCCCCAGCATTTT.

The chain is built from TRBV2 and TRBJ1-2; D may be TRBD1 (6 bases). Germline values: CDR1 SNHLY, CDR2 FYNNEI. CDR3 size: 17 residues. Trimming stripped 6 bases from V and 2 bases from J, with 22 bases between. The CDR3: CASRDSPLPQGNYGYTF. CDR3 DNA: TGTGCCAGCAGGGATTCCCCTCTCCCCCAGGGGAACTATGGCTACACCTTC.

This clone was detected a few times. J is TRBJ1-1 and V is TRBV15; D possibly corresponds to TRBD1 (5 bases). Germline CDR1 is LNHNV and CDR2 is YYDKDF (reference sequence). Between the trimmed V and J ends, which lost 2 bases and 4 bases, there was a span of 17 bases. This CDR3 has 16 residues. The CDR3: CATSRPTLKGPTEAFF. The DNA for the CDR3 is TGTGCCACCAGCAGACCTACCCTGAAGGGGCCCACTGAAGCTTTCTTT.

The chain joins TRBV29-1 to TRBJ2-3, with 16 bases aligning to TRBD2. Germline CDR1 reads SQVTM; CDR2 reads ANQGSEA. The CDR3 runs 17 residues. V was clipped by 5 bases and J by 0 bases; unmatched bases: 5. This CDR3 reads CSVYGTSGRASTDTQYF. The CDR3, as DNA: TGCAGCGTTTACGGGACTAGCGGGAGGGCGAGCACAGATACGCAGTATTTT.

The chain carries TRBV6-5 and TRBJ2-3; a possible D gene is TRBD2 (7 bases). The V and J ends lost 8 bases and 2 bases respectively, with 14 bases between them. CDR3 length: 14 residues. CDR1 is MNHEY and CDR2 is SVGAGI in the germline V gene. CDR3 DNA: TGTGCCAGCGGGGAGGGGGGGTCCACAGATACGCAGTATTTT. Translating it yields CASGEGGSTDTQYF.

The chain recombines TRBV18 with TRBJ1-5; D is ambiguous. V lost 6 bases and J 0 bases, leaving 12 bases between the germline ends. This CDR3 has 15 amino acids. Germline V gene data show CDR1 as KGHSH and CDR2 as LQKENI. The CDR3 coding sequence is TGTGCCAGCTCTCCCAGTTACAATAGCAATCAGCCCCAGCATTTT. Encoded protein: CASSPSYNSNQPQHF.

This chain connects TRBV19 to TRBJ2-3, with D perhaps TRBD1 (6 bases). V shed 5 bases and J shed 0 bases, with 15 bases lying between them. This CDR3 comprises 16 residues. CDR1 is LNHDA and CDR2 is SQIVND in the germline V gene (reference sequence). The CDR3 sequence is CASSRVDSASTDTQYF. DNA for the CDR3: TGTGCCAGTAGTCGCGTGGACAGTGCTAGCACAGATACGCAGTATTTT.

This clone was observed a handful of times. The CDR3 loop is CASSRAGGRTGELFF. The CDR3 nucleotides are TGCGCCAGCAGTAGGGCAGGGGGAAGGACCGGGGAGCTGTTTTTT. The chain is built from TRBV10-1 and TRBJ2-2; TRBD1 agrees at 7 bases. The V segment lost 5 bases and the J segment 5 bases; nucleotides outside the gene matches: 8. The germline V gene encodes CDR1 WNHNN and CDR2 SYGVQD (reference sequence). The CDR3 is 15 residues long.

The gene calls are TRBV5-1 and TRBJ1-3; maybe TRBD1 (6 bases). The V gene lost 0 bases and the J gene lost 6 bases, with 13 bases spanning the gap. This CDR3 spans 15 amino acids. Per germline, CDR1 SGHRS and CDR2 YFSETQ. In nucleotides, the CDR3 is TGCGCCAGCAGCTTGGAAGGACAGCGCTCAAACACCATATATTTT. This codes for CASSLEGQRSNTIYF.

The genes are TRBV25-1 and TRBJ1-1, with TRBD1 identical over 11 bases. CDR1 is MGHDK and CDR2 is SYGVNS in the germline V gene. This CDR3 is 15 amino acids long. J was trimmed by 7 bases and V by 7 bases; bases with no gene match: 11. CDR3 bases: TGTGCCAGCAACGGACAGGGGGCGGCCGTGGGTGAAGCTTTCTTT. It translates to CASNGQGAAVGEAFF. Variable domain in full (rest from reference TRBV25-1 and TRBJ1-1): EADIYQTPRYLVIGTGKKITLECSQTMGHDKMYWYQQDPGMELHLIHYSYGVNSTEKGDLSSESTVSRIRTEHFPLTLESARPSHTSQYLCASNGQGAAVGEAFFGQGTRLTVV.

This clone was detected once. The rearrangement joins TRBV7-9 to TRBJ2-1; D unclear. The CDR3 totals 17 residues. Germline lookup yields CDR1 SEHNR and CDR2 FQNEAQ (reference sequence). The V gene lost 4 bases and the J gene lost 0 bases, with 16 bases spanning the gap. The CDR3 spells CASSSIDSISSYNEQFF. CDR3 nucleotides: TGTGCCAGCAGCTCGATAGACTCCATAAGCTCCTACAATGAGCAGTTCTTC.

This clone was recorded a few times. The chain joins TRBV14 to TRBJ1-1, with unresolved D. V dropped 4 bases and J dropped 0 bases, with 12 bases sitting between them. The CDR3 is 15 amino acids. Germline V gene lookup returns CDR1 SGHDN and CDR2 FVKESK. CDR3 loop: CASSPMVTMNTEAFF. CDR3 coding DNA: TGTGCCAGCAGCCCGATGGTTACAATGAACACTGAAGCTTTCTTT.

Here the CDR3 reads CASSLGVAGDEQFF. CDR3 in DNA: TGTGCCAGCAGCTTAGGGGTAGCGGGAGACGAGCAGTTCTTC. The gene calls are TRBV11-3 and TRBJ2-1, with 9 bases identical to TRBD2. In germline, CDR1 is SGHNT, CDR2 YENEEA. The CDR3 has 14 amino acids. J gave up 10 bases and V 1 base, and 5 bases lay outside the gene matches.

V gene TRBV28 combines with J gene TRBJ1-2; TRBD1 aligns across 9 bases. In germline, CDR1 is MDHEN, CDR2 SYDVKM. The ends lost 4 bases at V and 7 bases at J; junction bases unmatched: 16. This CDR3 is built from 17 residues. The CDR3 DNA reads TGTGCCAGCAGTTGGATCAACCCGGGACAGGGTAGAGGTGGCTACACCTTC. It is translated as CASSWINPGQGRGGYTF.

This chain uses TRBV18 with TRBJ2-3; 7 bases agree with TRBD1. The CDR3 contains 15 residues. Trimming took 5 bases from V and 2 from J; bases not matched to a gene: 7. The germline V gene has CDR1 KGHSH and CDR2 LQKENI. The CDR3 DNA reads TGTGCCAGCTCATCCCGGGACAGATACACAGATACGCAGTATTTT. Its translation: CASSSRDRYTDTQYF.